These 2 T cell receptor beta chains were sequenced from one sample in a study of regulatory T cells. Their cognate antigens are unknown. Findings and limits, study-wide: In CD3G-deficient patients, conventional CD4+ T cells were enriched for hydrophobic CDR3 residues at positions 6 and 7.

Primers: 52 TRBV forward and 13 TRBJ reverse. Sequencing was performed with immunoSEQ multiplex PCR; in TCRdb, only in-frame clones are kept and a portion is missing. The data contain 20,000 to 25,000 clones, around nine tenths of them singletons. The sample comprised conventional CD4+ T cells sorted from blood. Every receptor here comes from a child aged 5 to 17 with CD3G deficiency.

The chain's CDR3 is CASSGTAGGWQFF. The CDR3 DNA reads TGTGCCAGTAGTGGCACGGCGGGCGGTTGGCAGTTCTTC. V gene TRBV19 combines with J gene TRBJ2-1; weak D call: TRBD2 (5 bases). The V gene lost 5 bases and the J gene lost 12 bases, with 17 bases spanning the gap. This CDR3 region has 13 residues. The germline CDR1 and CDR2 sequences are LNHDA and SQIVND (reference sequence).

The chain has TRBV5-1 and TRBJ2-2, with 9 bases lining up with TRBD2. This CDR3 contains 16 residues. In germline, CDR1 is SGHRS, CDR2 YFSETQ. The junction had 4 bases not matched to a gene; V was cut back by 4 bases and J by 0 bases. The CDR3: CASSQTSGANTGELFF. CDR3 DNA: TGCGCCAGCAGCCAGACTAGCGGCGCGAACACCGGGGAGCTGTTTTTT. The variable domain in full, with the rest retrieved from reference TRBV5-1 and TRBJ2-2, is KAGVTQTPRYLIKTRGQQVTLSCSPISGHRSVSWYQQTPGQGLQFLFEYFSETQRNKGNFPGRFSGRQFSNSRSEMNVSTLELGDSALYLCASSQTSGANTGELFFGEGSRLTVL.